Following are 8 T cell receptor beta chains from one sample sequenced in a study of T cells after yellow fever vaccination. Each CDR3 protein gets one entry after TCRdb re-called the 5' RACE reads with MiXCR. The top ten hold 17% of the sample, which has some 560,000 distinct CDR3 sequences, roughly 17% seen once. Sequencing used PBMCs, obtained around 5 days after the first yellow fever vaccination. These TCRs come from a man aged 18 to 29 who received the YFV17D yellow fever vaccine.

The genes are TRBV2 and TRBJ2-1; 8 bases map to TRBD2. Germline V gives CDR1 SNHLY, CDR2 FYNNEI. The V segment lost 1 base and the J segment 6 bases; nucleotides outside the gene matches: 5. The CDR3 loop spans 15 amino acids. The CDR3 here is CASSEGLAGTNEQFF. The CDR3 DNA reads as TGTGCCAGCAGTGAAGGGTTAGCGGGGACCAATGAGCAGTTCTTC.

Only a few counts were recorded for this clonotype. The rearrangement joins TRBV6-5 to TRBJ2-5; unclear D gene. CDR3 length equals 16 residues. CDR1 and CDR2 from the germline V gene are MNHEY and SVGAGI. The V gene lost 2 bases and the J gene lost 5 bases, with 18 bases spanning the gap. CDR3 region: CASSYGYPPLGETQYF. CDR3 bases: TGTGCCAGCAGTTACGGCTATCCCCCCTTGGGGGAGACCCAGTACTTC.

This clonotype has only a few counts. The rearrangement uses TRBV4-1 and TRBJ2-5, with D tentatively TRBD2 (6 bases). Germline CDR1 reads MGHRA; CDR2 reads YSYEKL. The CDR3 is 15 amino acids. Between the trimmed V and J ends, which lost 1 base and 1 base, there was a span of 10 bases. CDR3 sequence (DNA): TGCGCCAGCAGCCAAGTGCCCGGGGGCCAAGAGACCCAGTACTTC. It encodes CASSQVPGGQETQYF.

V and J are TRBV20-1 and TRBJ2-1, with D possibly TRBD2 on 6 matching bases. Germline CDR1 and CDR2: DFQATT and SNEGSKA (reference sequence). The V end lost 7 bases, the J end lost 6 bases, and 19 bases lay between the germline ends. The CDR3 extends over 14 amino acids. The CDR3, as DNA: TGCAGTGGTGGCAATCCAACCGGGGGCAATGAGCAGTTCTTC. Translating it yields CSGGNPTGGNEQFF.

The genes are TRBV4-3 and TRBJ1-1; D not resolved. The CDR3 totals 14 residues. CDR1 is LGHNA, CDR2 YSLEER, per germline. Trimming pared 4 bases from V and 6 bases from J, leaving 15 bases between. The CDR3 spells CASSLHGGSAEAFF. As DNA, the CDR3 is TGCGCCAGCAGCCTACACGGAGGGTCTGCTGAAGCTTTCTTT.

This clonotype has just a few counts. The rearrangement uses TRBV12-3 or TRBV12-4 and TRBJ2-5; D is ambiguous. The CDR3 consists of 15 residues. The V gene lost 3 bases and the J gene lost 1 base, with 12 bases spanning the gap. CDR3 in amino acids: CASSFAGRSQETQYF. Here the CDR3 DNA reads TGTGCCAGCAGTTTCGCCGGACGGTCCCAAGAGACCCAGTACTTC.

This clonotype showed up just a few times. The J gene is TRBJ1-1, the V gene TRBV7-2; D is unclear. The CDR3 has 12 amino acids. Per germline, CDR1 SGHTA and CDR2 FQGNSA. Deletions cut 5 bases from V and 8 bases from J, with 12 bases between. The CDR3 region is CASSPPDVEAFF. The CDR3 nucleotides read TGTGCCAGCAGCCCGCCCGACGTCGAAGCTTTCTTT.

This clonotype was detected only once. The rearrangement uses TRBV5-1 and TRBJ2-3; 7 nucleotides match TRBD1. Germline V gene sequence: CDR1 SGHRS, CDR2 YFSETQ. The CDR3 contains 14 residues. J was trimmed by 5 bases and V by 2 bases; bases with no gene match: 5. In nucleotides, the CDR3 is TGCGCCAGCAGCTTCGGACAGGTTAAAGATACGCAGTATTTT. Its translation: CASSFGQVKDTQYF.